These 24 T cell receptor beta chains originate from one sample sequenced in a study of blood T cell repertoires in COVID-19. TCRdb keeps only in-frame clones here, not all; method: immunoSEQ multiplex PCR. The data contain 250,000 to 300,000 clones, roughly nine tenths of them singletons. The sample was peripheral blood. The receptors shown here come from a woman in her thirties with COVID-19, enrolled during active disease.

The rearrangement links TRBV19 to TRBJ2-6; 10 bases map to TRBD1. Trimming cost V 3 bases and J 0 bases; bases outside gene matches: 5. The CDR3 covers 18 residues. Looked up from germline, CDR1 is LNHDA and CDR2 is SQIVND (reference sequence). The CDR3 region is CASSIQGQGTSGANVLTF. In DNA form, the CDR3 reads TGTGCCAGTAGTATTCAGGGACAGGGGACCTCTGGGGCCAACGTCCTGACTTTC. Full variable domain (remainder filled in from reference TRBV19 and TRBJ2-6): DGGITQSPKYLFRKEGQNVTLSCEQNLNHDAMYWYRQDPGQGLRLIYYSQIVNDFQKGDIAEGYSVSREKKESFPLTVTSAQKNPTAFYLCASSIQGQGTSGANVLTFGAGSRLTVL.

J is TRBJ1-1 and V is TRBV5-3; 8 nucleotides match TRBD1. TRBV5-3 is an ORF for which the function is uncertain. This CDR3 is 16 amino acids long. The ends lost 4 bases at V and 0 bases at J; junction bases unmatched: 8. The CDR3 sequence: CARSLRTGQMNTEAFF. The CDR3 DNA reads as TGTGCCAGAAGCCTGAGGACAGGGCAGATGAACACTGAAGCTTTCTTT.

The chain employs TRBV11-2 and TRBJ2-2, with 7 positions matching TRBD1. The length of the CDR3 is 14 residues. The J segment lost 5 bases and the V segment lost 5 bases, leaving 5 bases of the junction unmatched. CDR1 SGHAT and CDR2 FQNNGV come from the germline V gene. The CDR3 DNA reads TGTGCCAGCAGCCTTGACAGGGTAACCGGGGAGCTGTTTTTT. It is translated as CASSLDRVTGELFF.

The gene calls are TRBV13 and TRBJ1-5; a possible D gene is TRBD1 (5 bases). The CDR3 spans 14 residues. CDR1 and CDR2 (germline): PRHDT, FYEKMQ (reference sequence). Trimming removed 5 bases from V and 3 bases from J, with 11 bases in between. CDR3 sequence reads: CASSVQGNNQPQHF. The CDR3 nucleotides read TGTGCCAGCAGCGTGCAGGGCAACAATCAGCCCCAGCATTTT.

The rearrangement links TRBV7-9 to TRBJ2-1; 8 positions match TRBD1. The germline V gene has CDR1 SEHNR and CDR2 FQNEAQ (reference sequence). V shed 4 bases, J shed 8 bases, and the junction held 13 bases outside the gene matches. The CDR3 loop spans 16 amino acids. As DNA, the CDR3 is TGTGCCAGCAGCTCATCTCCCGGGACAGGAGTATATGAGCAGTTCTTC. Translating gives CASSSSPGTGVYEQFF.

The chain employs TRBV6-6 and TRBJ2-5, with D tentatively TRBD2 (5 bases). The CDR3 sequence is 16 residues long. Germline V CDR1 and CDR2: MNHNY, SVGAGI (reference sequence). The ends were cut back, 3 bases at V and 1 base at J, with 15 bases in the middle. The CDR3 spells CASSYGESTLQETQYF. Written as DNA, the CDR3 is TGTGCCAGCAGTTATGGGGAGTCGACGCTCCAAGAGACCCAGTACTTC.

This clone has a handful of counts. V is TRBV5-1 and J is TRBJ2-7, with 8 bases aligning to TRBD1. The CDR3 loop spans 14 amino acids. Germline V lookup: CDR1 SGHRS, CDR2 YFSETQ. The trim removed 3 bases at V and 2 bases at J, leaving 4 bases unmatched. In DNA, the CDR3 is TGCGCCAGCAGCTCGACAGGGGATCCCTACGAGCAGTACTTC. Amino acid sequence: CASSSTGDPYEQYF.

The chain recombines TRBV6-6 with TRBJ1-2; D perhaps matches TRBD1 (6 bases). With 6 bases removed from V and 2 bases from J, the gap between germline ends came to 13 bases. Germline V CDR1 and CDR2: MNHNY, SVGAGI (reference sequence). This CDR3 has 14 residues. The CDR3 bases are TGTGCCAGCAGAGAAAGGGGGACGAACTATGGCTACACCTTC. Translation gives CASRERGTNYGYTF.

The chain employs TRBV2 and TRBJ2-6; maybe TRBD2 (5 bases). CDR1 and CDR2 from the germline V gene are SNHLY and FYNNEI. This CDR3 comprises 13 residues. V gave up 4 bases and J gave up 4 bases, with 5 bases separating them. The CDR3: CASSGEGANVLTF. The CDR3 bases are TGTGCCAGCAGTGGGGAGGGGGCCAACGTCCTGACTTTC.

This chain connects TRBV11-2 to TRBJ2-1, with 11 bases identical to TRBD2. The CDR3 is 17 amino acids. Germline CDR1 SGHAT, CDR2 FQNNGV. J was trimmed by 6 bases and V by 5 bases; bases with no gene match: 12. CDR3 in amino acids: CASSPRPLAGVFNEQFF. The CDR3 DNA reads TGTGCCAGCAGCCCCCGCCCACTAGCGGGAGTATTCAATGAGCAGTTCTTC.

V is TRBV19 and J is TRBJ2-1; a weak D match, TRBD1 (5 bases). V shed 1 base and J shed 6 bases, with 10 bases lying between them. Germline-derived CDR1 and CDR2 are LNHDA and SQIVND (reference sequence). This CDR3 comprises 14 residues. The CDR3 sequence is CASSIGQGSNEQFF. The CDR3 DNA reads TGTGCCAGTAGTATAGGGCAGGGCTCCAATGAGCAGTTCTTC.

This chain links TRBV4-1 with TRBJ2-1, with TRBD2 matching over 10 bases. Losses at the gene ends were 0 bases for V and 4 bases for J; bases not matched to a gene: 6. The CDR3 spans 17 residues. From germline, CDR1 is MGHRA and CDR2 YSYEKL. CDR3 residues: CASSQDTPAGGYNEQFF. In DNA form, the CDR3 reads TGCGCCAGCAGCCAAGATACCCCAGCGGGGGGGTACAATGAGCAGTTCTTC.

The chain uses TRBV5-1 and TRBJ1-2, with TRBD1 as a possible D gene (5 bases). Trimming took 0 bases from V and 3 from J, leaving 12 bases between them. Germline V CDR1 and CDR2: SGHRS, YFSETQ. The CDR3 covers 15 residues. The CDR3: CASSLGSGFDYGYTF. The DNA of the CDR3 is TGCGCCAGCAGCTTGGGATCAGGGTTCGACTATGGCTACACCTTC.

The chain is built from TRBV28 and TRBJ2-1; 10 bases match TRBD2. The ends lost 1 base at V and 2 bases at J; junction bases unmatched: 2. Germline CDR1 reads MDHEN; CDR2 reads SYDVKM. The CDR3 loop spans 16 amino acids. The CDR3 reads CASSLSGLATYNEQFF. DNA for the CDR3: TGTGCCAGCAGTTTATCGGGACTAGCGACCTACAATGAGCAGTTCTTC.

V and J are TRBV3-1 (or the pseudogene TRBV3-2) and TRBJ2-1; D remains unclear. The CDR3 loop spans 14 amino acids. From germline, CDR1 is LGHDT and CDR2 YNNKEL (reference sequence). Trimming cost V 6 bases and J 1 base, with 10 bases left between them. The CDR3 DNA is TGTGCCAGCAGTCACAGCATATCCTACAATGAGCAGTTCTTC. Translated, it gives CASSHSISYNEQFF.

As DNA, the CDR3 is TGTGCCAGCAGCGTTCGACAGCTAGGGAATGAGCAGTTCTTC. Protein: CASSVRQLGNEQFF. This rearrangement joins TRBV9 to TRBJ2-1; D is possibly TRBD1 (5 bases). The CDR3 covers 14 residues. The germline V and J ends were trimmed by 2 bases and 7 bases, with 13 bases remaining between them. The germline V gene has CDR1 SGDLS and CDR2 YYNGEE.

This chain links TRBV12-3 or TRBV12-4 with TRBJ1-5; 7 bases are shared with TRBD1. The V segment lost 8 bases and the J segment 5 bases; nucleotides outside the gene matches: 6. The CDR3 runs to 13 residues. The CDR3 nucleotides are TGTGCCAGCGGACGGGACAGTTATCAGCCCCAGCATTTT. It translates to CASGRDSYQPQHF.

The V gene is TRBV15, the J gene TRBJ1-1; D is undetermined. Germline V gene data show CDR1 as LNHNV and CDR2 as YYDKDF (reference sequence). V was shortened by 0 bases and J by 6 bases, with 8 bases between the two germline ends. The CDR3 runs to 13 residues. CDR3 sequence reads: CATSRDVVSEAFF. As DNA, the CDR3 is TGTGCCACCAGCAGAGACGTCGTATCTGAAGCTTTCTTT. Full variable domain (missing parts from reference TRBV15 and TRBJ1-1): DAMVIQNPRYQVTQFGKPVTLSCSQTLNHNVMYWYQQKSSQAPKLLFHYYDKDFNNEADTPDNFQSRRPNTSFCFLDIRSPGLGDTAMYLCATSRDVVSEAFFGQGTRLTVV.

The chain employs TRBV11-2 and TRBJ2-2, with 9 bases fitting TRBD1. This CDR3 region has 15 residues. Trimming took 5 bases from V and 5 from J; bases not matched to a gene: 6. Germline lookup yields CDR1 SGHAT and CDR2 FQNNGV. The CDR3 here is CASSVGQGMTGELFF. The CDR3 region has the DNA TGTGCCAGCAGCGTGGGACAGGGAATGACCGGGGAGCTGTTTTTT.

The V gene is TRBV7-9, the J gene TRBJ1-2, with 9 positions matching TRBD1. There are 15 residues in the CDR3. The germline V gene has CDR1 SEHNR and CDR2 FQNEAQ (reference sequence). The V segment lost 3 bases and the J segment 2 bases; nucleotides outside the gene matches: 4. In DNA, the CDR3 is TGTGCCAGCAGCTTGGGAGGACAGGGGAACTATGGCTACACCTTC. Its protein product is CASSLGGQGNYGYTF.

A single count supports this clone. Here the CDR3 reads CASSLGGAGSGELFF. The CDR3 nucleotides are TGTGCCAGCAGCTTAGGAGGGGCGGGGAGCGGGGAGCTGTTTTTT. The V gene is TRBV11-2, the J gene TRBJ2-2; D might be TRBD2 (6 bases). There are 15 residues in the CDR3. Germline CDR1 and CDR2: SGHAT and FQNNGV. Trimming stripped 1 base from V and 7 bases from J, with 13 bases between.

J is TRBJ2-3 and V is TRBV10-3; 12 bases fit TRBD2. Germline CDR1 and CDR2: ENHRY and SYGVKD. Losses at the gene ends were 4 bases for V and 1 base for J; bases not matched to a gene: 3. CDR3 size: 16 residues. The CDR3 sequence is CAISGRLAGGTDTQYF. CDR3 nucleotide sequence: TGTGCCATCAGTGGGAGACTAGCGGGGGGCACAGATACGCAGTATTTT.

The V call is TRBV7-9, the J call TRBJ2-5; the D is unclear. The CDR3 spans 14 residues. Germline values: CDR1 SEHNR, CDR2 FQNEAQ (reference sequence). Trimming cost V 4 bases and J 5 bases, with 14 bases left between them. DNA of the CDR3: TGTGCCAGCAGCTCCCGACTGTCAACTGAGACCCAGTACTTC. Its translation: CASSSRLSTETQYF. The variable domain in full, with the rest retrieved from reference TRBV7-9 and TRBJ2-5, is DTGVSQNPRHKITKRGQNVTFRCDPISEHNRLYWYRQTLGQGPEFLTYFQNEAQLEKSRLLSDRFSAERPKGSFSTLEIQRTEQGDSAMYLCASSSRLSTETQYFGPGTRLLVL.

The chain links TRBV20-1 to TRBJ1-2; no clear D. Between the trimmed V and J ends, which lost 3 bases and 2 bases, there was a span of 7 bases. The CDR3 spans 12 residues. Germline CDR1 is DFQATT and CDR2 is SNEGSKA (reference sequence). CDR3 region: CSASARNYGYTF. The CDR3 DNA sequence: TGCAGTGCTAGTGCGAGAAACTATGGCTACACCTTC.